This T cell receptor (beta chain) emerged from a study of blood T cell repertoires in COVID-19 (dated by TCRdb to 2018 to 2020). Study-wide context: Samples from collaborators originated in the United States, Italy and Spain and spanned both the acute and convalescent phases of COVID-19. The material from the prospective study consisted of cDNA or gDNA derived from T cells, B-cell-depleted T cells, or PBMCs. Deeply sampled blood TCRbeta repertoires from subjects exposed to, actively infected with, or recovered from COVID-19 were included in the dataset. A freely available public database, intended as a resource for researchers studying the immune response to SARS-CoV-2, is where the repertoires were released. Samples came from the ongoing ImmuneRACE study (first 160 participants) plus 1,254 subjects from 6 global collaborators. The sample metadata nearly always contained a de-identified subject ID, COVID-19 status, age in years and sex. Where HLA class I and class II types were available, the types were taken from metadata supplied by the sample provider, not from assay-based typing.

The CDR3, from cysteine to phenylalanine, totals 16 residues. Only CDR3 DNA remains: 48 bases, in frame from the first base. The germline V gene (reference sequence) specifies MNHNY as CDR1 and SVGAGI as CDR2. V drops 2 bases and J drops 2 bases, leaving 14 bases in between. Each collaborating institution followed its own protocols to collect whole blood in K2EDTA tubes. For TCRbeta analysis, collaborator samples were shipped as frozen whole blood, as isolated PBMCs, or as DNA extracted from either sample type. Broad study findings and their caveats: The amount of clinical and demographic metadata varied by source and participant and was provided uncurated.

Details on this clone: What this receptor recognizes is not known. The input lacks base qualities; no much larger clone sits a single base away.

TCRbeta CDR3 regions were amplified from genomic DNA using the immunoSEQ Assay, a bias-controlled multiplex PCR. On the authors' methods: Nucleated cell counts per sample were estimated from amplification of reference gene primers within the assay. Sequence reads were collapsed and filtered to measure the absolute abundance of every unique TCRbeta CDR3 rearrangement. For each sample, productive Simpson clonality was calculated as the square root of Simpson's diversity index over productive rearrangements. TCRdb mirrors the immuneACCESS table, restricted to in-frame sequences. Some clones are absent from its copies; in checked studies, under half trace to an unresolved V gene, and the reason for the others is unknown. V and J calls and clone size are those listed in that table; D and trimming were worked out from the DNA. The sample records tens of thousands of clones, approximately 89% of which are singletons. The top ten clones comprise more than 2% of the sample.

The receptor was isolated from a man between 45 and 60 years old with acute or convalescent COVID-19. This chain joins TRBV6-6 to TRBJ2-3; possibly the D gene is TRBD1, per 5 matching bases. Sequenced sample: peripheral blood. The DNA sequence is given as TGTGCCAGCAGTTACCTCAAAGGGGCGGACACAGATACGCAGTATTTT. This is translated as CASSYLKGADTDTQYF.